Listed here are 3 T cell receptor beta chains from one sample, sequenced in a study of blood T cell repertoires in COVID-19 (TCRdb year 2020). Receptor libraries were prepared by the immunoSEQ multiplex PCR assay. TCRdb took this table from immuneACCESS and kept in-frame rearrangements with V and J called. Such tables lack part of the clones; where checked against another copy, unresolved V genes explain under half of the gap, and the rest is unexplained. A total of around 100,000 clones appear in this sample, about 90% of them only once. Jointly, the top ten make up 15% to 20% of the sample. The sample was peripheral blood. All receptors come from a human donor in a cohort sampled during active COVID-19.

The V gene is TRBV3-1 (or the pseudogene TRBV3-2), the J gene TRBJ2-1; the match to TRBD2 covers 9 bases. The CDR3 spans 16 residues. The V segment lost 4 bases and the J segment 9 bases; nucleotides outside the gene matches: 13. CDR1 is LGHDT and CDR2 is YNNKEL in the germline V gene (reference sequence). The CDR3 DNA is TGTGCCAGCAGCCCGTCGGGGTTAGCGGGAGATGGTGAGCAGTTCTTC. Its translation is CASSPSGLAGDGEQFF.

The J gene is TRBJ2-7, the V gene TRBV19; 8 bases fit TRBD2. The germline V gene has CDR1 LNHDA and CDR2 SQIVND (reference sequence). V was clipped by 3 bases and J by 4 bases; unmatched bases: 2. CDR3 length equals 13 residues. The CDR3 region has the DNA TGTGCCAGTAGTATCGGGAGGGGGTACGAGCAGTACTTC. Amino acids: CASSIGRGYEQYF. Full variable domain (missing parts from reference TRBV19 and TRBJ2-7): DGGITQSPKYLFRKEGQNVTLSCEQNLNHDAMYWYRQDPGQGLRLIYYSQIVNDFQKGDIAEGYSVSREKKESFPLTVTSAQKNPTAFYLCASSIGRGYEQYFGPGTRLTVT.

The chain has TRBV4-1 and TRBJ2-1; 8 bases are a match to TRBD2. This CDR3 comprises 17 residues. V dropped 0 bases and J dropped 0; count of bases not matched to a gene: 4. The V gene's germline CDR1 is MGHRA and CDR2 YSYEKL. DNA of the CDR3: TGCGCCAGCAGCCAAGACGGAGCGGGAGACTCCTACAATGAGCAGTTCTTC. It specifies CASSQDGAGDSYNEQFF.